The 12 T cell receptor beta chains below come from one sample, sequenced in a study of metastatic and nonmetastatic thyroid tumors. Treatment of any kind had been given to no patient before thyroid surgery. MiXCR was used by TCRdb to re-call the PCR reads. The sample contains 6,000 to 8,000 clones, about 26% of which appear only once. The specimen sequenced was adjacent normal tissue. The receptors come from a female donor with papillary thyroid cancer or a benign thyroid nodule (not recorded which). Some clones in this sample may be carry-over from other donors' samples.

This clone is deemed medium-sized. This chain connects TRBV7-2 to TRBJ2-1, with TRBD2 matching over 15 bases. Unmatched junction bases numbered 8, after V lost 3 bases and J lost 8 bases. Germline CDR1 and CDR2: SGHTA and FQGNSA. The CDR3 contains 17 residues. CDR3 loop: CASSLSRTSGGGDEQFF. CDR3 nucleotide sequence: TGTGCCAGCAGCTTGTCCCGGACTAGCGGGGGGGGCGATGAGCAGTTCTTC.

This clone came up a few times. V gene TRBV28 combines with J gene TRBJ2-1; possibly TRBD1 or TRBD2 for D (5 bases each). The V and J ends lost 10 bases and 8 bases respectively, with 21 bases between them. This CDR3 is 14 amino acids long. Germline loops: CDR1 MDHEN, CDR2 SYDVKM. The DNA for the CDR3 is TGTGCCACCCCCCGGGGCCAAATCGCCGATGAGCAGTTCTTC. It specifies CATPRGQIADEQFF.

This clone has just a few counts. This chain links TRBV6-5 with TRBJ2-1; TRBD2 matches 8 bases. Trimming took 2 bases from V and 9 from J; bases not matched to a gene: 3. The CDR3 extends over 13 amino acids. The V gene's germline CDR1 is MNHEY and CDR2 SVGAGI. The CDR3 DNA is TGTGCCAGCAGTTACCGGGGGGGGATTGAGCAGTTCTTC. It translates to CASSYRGGIEQFF.

This clone was recorded at least ten times. The rearrangement links TRBV7-9 to TRBJ2-4; the D is unclear. Trimming left V 5 bases short and J 3 bases short, with 20 bases between. This CDR3 contains 17 residues. Germline-derived CDR1 and CDR2 are SEHNR and FQNEAQ (reference sequence). CDR3 sequence reads: CASSTTRGSSSKNIQYF. The CDR3 DNA sequence: TGTGCCAGCAGCACCACTCGAGGTAGTTCGAGCAAAAACATTCAGTACTTC.

This clone is deemed medium-sized. The rearrangement joins TRBV5-6 to TRBJ2-7, with a possible D match to TRBD2 (6 bases). The germline gives CDR1 SGHDT, CDR2 YYEEEE. Trimming left V 4 bases short and J 2 bases short, with 10 bases between. This CDR3 contains 13 residues. CDR3 sequence reads: CASSPGLPYEQYF. CDR3 coding DNA: TGTGCCAGCAGCCCGGGACTTCCCTACGAGCAGTACTTC.

The table lists this clone with a few counts. The chain recombines TRBV19 with TRBJ2-7; maybe TRBD2 (6 bases). Looked up from germline, CDR1 is LNHDA and CDR2 is SQIVND (reference sequence). The V gene lost 4 bases and the J gene lost 3 bases, with 10 bases spanning the gap. The CDR3 sequence is 13 residues long. DNA of the CDR3: TGTGCCAGTAGTAGGGACTTTAACTACGAGCAGTACTTC. Encoded protein: CASSRDFNYEQYF.

CDR3 sequence: CSAISGTSVYNEQFF. The CDR3 nucleotides are TGCAGTGCTATCAGCGGGACTAGCGTTTACAATGAGCAGTTCTTC. This chain connects TRBV20-1 to TRBJ2-1; 10 bases are a match to TRBD2. The J segment lost 4 bases and the V segment lost 4 bases, leaving 7 bases of the junction unmatched. The CDR3 has 15 amino acids. Germline values: CDR1 DFQATT, CDR2 SNEGSKA (reference sequence).

This chain links TRBV11-2 with TRBJ2-1; perhaps D is TRBD1 or TRBD2 (6 bases each). Germline V CDR1 and CDR2: SGHAT, FQNNGV. The V and J ends lost 3 bases and 0 bases respectively, with 15 bases between them. The CDR3 extends over 17 amino acids. CDR3 bases: TGTGCCAGCAGCTTCGAACGGGGGCTTAGCTCCTACAATGAGCAGTTCTTC. Its translation: CASSFERGLSSYNEQFF.

V is TRBV11-2 and J is TRBJ2-4; a possible D gene is TRBD1 (6 bases). CDR1 and CDR2 (germline): SGHAT, FQNNGV. The CDR3 loop spans 16 amino acids. V lost 3 bases and J lost 7, with 19 bases in between. The CDR3 DNA follows: TGTGCCAGCAGCTTGGGAATGGGCAGGGGTGGGAACATTCAGTACTTC. This codes for CASSLGMGRGGNIQYF.

The V and J genes are TRBV20-1 and TRBJ2-1; D may be TRBD1 or TRBD2 (5 bases each). Trimming cost V 2 bases and J 8 bases, with 16 bases left between them. The CDR3 totals 14 residues. Germline values: CDR1 DFQATT, CDR2 SNEGSKA (reference sequence). Here the CDR3 DNA reads TGCAGTGCTAGAATCGTCTGGGGGTTGGATGAGCAGTTCTTC. It encodes CSARIVWGLDEQFF.

A few counts support this clone. The CDR3 is CASSPYASGRGDTQYF. CDR3 DNA: TGTGCCAGCAGTCCTTATGCCAGCGGGAGGGGGGATACGCAGTATTTT. The rearrangement joins TRBV6-1 to TRBJ2-3; 10 bases are shared with TRBD2. Germline V gene data show CDR1 as MNHNS and CDR2 as SASEGT. This CDR3 is 16 amino acids long. The V and J ends lost 5 bases and 6 bases, in that order; junction bases with no gene match: 11.

This rearrangement joins TRBV20-1 to TRBJ2-1; 13 nucleotides agree with TRBD2. J was trimmed by 9 bases and V by 1 base; bases with no gene match: 0. CDR3 length equals 13 residues. Looked up from germline, CDR1 is DFQATT and CDR2 is SNEGSKA (reference sequence). CDR3 protein: CSARGTSGSEQFF. The CDR3 DNA sequence: TGCAGTGCTAGAGGGACTAGCGGGAGTGAGCAGTTCTTC.